These 17 T cell receptor beta chains were all obtained from the same sample, sequenced in a study of blood T cell repertoires in COVID-19. TCRdb keeps only in-frame clones here, not all; method: immunoSEQ multiplex PCR. The sample has 29,000 or so clones, 89% seen once. The sample consisted of peripheral blood. The receptors stem from a human donor in a cohort sampled during active COVID-19.

V usage is TRBV9 and J usage is TRBJ2-5, with 7 bases fitting TRBD2. The length of the CDR3 is 14 residues. With V trimmed by 2 bases and J by 2 bases, 3 bases remained unmatched. CDR1 is SGDLS, CDR2 YYNGEE, per germline. The CDR3 region has the DNA TGTGCCAGCAGCGTTGGGGGGGAGCAAGAGACCCAGTACTTC. Amino acids: CASSVGGEQETQYF.

The genes are TRBV7-8 and TRBJ1-1, with a tentative D call TRBD1 (6 bases). V dropped 1 base and J dropped 2 bases, with 8 bases sitting between them. Germline V gene lookup returns CDR1 SGHVS and CDR2 FQNEAQ. The CDR3 consists of 14 residues. In nucleotides, the CDR3 is TGTGCCAGCAGCTTAGGGACAGTCAACACTGAAGCTTTCTTT. Its protein product is CASSLGTVNTEAFF.

The V and J genes are TRBV6-5 and TRBJ2-3; 9 nucleotides line up with TRBD2. The germline gives CDR1 MNHEY, CDR2 SVGAGI. The length of the CDR3 is 14 residues. Trimming removed 6 bases from V and 1 base from J; junction bases left unmatched: 2. The CDR3: CASSLAGGTDTQYF. In DNA form, the CDR3 reads TGTGCCAGCAGCTTAGCGGGGGGCACAGATACGCAGTATTTT.

The CDR3 DNA reads TGTGCCAGCAGCTTAGAGGGCCTCAGCTCCTACAATGAGCAGTTCTTC. This encodes CASSLEGLSSYNEQFF. This chain links TRBV11-2 with TRBJ2-1; D is unclear. V was pared by 0 bases and J by 0 bases, with 9 bases between. CDR1 and CDR2 (germline): SGHAT, FQNNGV. This CDR3 spans 16 amino acids.

V gene TRBV7-2 combines with J gene TRBJ2-3; no reliable D call. This CDR3 is 14 amino acids long. Germline V lookup: CDR1 SGHTA, CDR2 FQGNSA. With 5 bases removed from V and 2 bases from J, the gap between germline ends came to 11 bases. The CDR3 loop reads CASSLVTVTDTQYF. In DNA form, the CDR3 reads TGTGCCAGCAGCCTAGTAACGGTCACAGATACGCAGTATTTT. The variable domain in full, completed from reference TRBV7-2 and TRBJ2-3, reads GAGVSQSPSNKVTEKGKDVELRCDPISGHTALYWYRQSLGQGLEFLIYFQGNSAPDKSGLPSDRFSAERTGGSVSTLTIQRTQQEDSAVYLCASSLVTVTDTQYFGPGTRLTVL.

A few counts support this clone. This sequence joins TRBV28 and TRBJ1-5, with TRBD1 matching 7 bases. This CDR3 contains 16 residues. The J segment lost 5 bases and the V segment lost 6 bases, leaving 13 bases of the junction unmatched. Germline CDR1 reads MDHEN; CDR2 reads SYDVKM. CDR3 in amino acids: CASSTSSGQRDQPQHF. The CDR3 region has the DNA TGTGCCAGCAGCACATCCTCGGGACAGAGGGATCAGCCCCAGCATTTT.

In DNA form, the CDR3 reads TGTGCCAGCAGCCAAGGGTCGGGTCAAGAGACCCAGTACTTC. This encodes CASSQGSGQETQYF. The V and J genes are TRBV3-1 (or the pseudogene TRBV3-2) and TRBJ2-5; unclear D gene. The V gene's germline CDR1 is LGHDT and CDR2 YNNKEL (reference sequence). The CDR3 length is 14 residues. Trimming stripped 1 base from V and 2 bases from J, with 8 bases between.

This clone was found a few times. The chain is built from TRBV4-2 and TRBJ2-2; D perhaps matches TRBD2 (5 bases). The CDR3 contains 17 residues. Looked up from germline, CDR1 is LGHNA and CDR2 is YNFKEQ. V lost 0 bases and J lost 6, with 17 bases in between. CDR3 in amino acids: CASSQDSVALVPGELFF. As DNA, the CDR3 is TGTGCCAGCAGCCAAGATTCGGTAGCGCTCGTTCCCGGGGAGCTGTTTTTT.

This chain links TRBV2 with TRBJ2-2; TRBD1 matches 7 bases. CDR3 length: 15 residues. In germline, CDR1 is SNHLY, CDR2 FYNNEI. J lost 4 bases, V lost 4 bases, and 6 bases had no gene match. CDR3 DNA sequence: TGTGCCAGCAGTGGGGGGACAGCCGCCACCGGGGAGCTGTTTTTT. Amino acids: CASSGGTAATGELFF.

This clone was seen just once. V and J are TRBV18 and TRBJ2-3; TRBD2 matches at 11 bases. CDR1 KGHSH and CDR2 LQKENI come from the germline V gene. The CDR3 consists of 16 residues. V gave up 3 bases and J gave up 1 base; unmatched junction bases: 3. The chain's CDR3 is CASSPLSGGGTDTQYF. CDR3 coding DNA: TGTGCCAGCTCACCCCTTAGCGGGGGGGGCACAGATACGCAGTATTTT.

The genes are TRBV7-2 and TRBJ2-1; 8 bases map to TRBD2. Per germline, CDR1 SGHTA and CDR2 FQGNSA. CDR3 length: 13 amino acids. After removal of 4 bases from V and 6 bases from J, the junction contained 2 bases not matched to a gene. CDR3 amino acids: CASSSTSGNEQFF. DNA of the CDR3: TGTGCCAGCAGCTCCACTAGCGGCAATGAGCAGTTCTTC.

This clone was detected only once. J is TRBJ2-1 and V is TRBV7-2, with TRBD2 as a possible D gene (5 bases). Looked up from germline, CDR1 is SGHTA and CDR2 is FQGNSA. This CDR3 contains 14 residues. The V and J ends lost 5 bases and 5 bases respectively, with 13 bases between them. The CDR3 here is CASSRGLTNNEQFF. The CDR3 DNA sequence: TGTGCCAGCAGCCGCGGGCTTACAAACAATGAGCAGTTCTTC.

The chain carries TRBV7-6 and TRBJ2-3; D perhaps matches TRBD2 (5 bases). From germline, CDR1 is SGHVS and CDR2 FNYEAQ. V shed 6 bases and J shed 1 base, with 20 bases lying between them. This CDR3 comprises 17 residues. Written as DNA, the CDR3 is TGTGCCAGCAGTCCTAGCTTCGGCGGCGGGCGCACAGATACGCAGTATTTT. Amino acids: CASSPSFGGGRTDTQYF.

The gene calls are TRBV28 and TRBJ1-1; D possibly corresponds to TRBD1 (5 bases). V lost 2 bases and J 6 bases, leaving 10 bases between the germline ends. Germline V lookup: CDR1 MDHEN, CDR2 SYDVKM. The CDR3 is 13 residues long. The chain's CDR3 is CASSLQGSPEAFF. Written as DNA, the CDR3 is TGTGCCAGCAGTTTACAGGGAAGCCCTGAAGCTTTCTTT.

The genes are TRBV18 and TRBJ1-1; weak D call: TRBD1 (6 bases). With 3 bases removed from V and 8 bases from J, the gap between germline ends came to 16 bases. CDR3 length: 14 amino acids. Germline values: CDR1 KGHSH, CDR2 LQKENI. The CDR3: CASSPSIGGLEAFF. CDR3 DNA sequence: TGTGCCAGCTCACCCTCCATCGGGGGGCTAGAAGCTTTCTTT.

As DNA, the CDR3 is TGTGCCAGCAGCTTGGGGCAGGGCCAAGAGACCCAGTACTTC. Protein: CASSLGQGQETQYF. The chain combines TRBV5-4 with TRBJ2-5; tentative D call: TRBD1 (5 bases). Germline CDR1 and CDR2: SGHNT and YYREEE (reference sequence). Trimming shortened V by 0 bases and J by 1 base, and 7 bases separated the two germline ends. This CDR3 contains 14 residues. Drawing the rest from reference TRBV5-4 and TRBJ2-5, the complete variable domain is ETGVTQSPTHLIKTRGQQVTLRCSSQSGHNTVSWYQQALGQGPQFIFQYYREEENGRGNFPPRFSGLQFPNYSSELNVNALELDDSALYLCASSLGQGQETQYFGPGTRLLVL.

The rearrangement uses TRBV20-1 and TRBJ2-3; 7 nucleotides match TRBD2. Unmatched junction bases numbered 3, after V lost 3 bases and J lost 0 bases. The CDR3 is 14 amino acids. Germline-derived CDR1 and CDR2 are DFQATT and SNEGSKA (reference sequence). The CDR3 coding sequence is TGCAGTGCTAGTCCCGGGGGGAGCACAGATACGCAGTATTTT. Its translation: CSASPGGSTDTQYF.